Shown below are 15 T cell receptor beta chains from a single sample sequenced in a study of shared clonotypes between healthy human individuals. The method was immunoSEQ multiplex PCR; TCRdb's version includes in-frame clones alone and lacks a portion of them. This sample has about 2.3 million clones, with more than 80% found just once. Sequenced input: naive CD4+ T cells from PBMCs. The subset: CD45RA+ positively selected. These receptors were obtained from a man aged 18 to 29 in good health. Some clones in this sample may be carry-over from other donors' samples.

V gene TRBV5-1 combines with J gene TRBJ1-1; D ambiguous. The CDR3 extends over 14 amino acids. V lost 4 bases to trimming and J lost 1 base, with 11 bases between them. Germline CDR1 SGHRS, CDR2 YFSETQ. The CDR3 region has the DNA TGCGCCAGCAGCAGTAGAAGACAGAACACTGAAGCTTTCTTT. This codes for CASSSRRQNTEAFF.

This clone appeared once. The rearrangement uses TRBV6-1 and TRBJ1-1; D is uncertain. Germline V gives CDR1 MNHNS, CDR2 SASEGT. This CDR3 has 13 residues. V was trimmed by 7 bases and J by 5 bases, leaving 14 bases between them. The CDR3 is CASIITGGTEAFF. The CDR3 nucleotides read TGTGCCAGCATCATAACGGGAGGGACTGAAGCTTTCTTT.

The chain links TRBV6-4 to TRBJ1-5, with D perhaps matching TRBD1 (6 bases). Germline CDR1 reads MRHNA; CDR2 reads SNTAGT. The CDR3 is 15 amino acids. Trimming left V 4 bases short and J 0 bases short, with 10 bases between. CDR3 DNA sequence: TGTGCCAGCAGTGTTGAGGGGGATAGCAATCAGCCCCAGCATTTT. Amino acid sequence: CASSVEGDSNQPQHF.

The CDR3 DNA reads as TGTGCCAGCAGCTTAGGCGCTGGGTGGTACTTC. It is translated as CASSLGAGWYF. The rearrangement joins TRBV7-2 to TRBJ2-7; D gene uncertain. This CDR3 has 11 residues. CDR1 and CDR2 (germline): SGHTA, FQGNSA. V was shortened by 1 base and J by 12 bases, with 10 bases between the two germline ends.

The CDR3 bases are TGTGCCACCAGCAGAGATCCGGCCCCAGACCCATCTGGAAACACCATATATTTT. The encoded protein is CATSRDPAPDPSGNTIYF. This chain uses TRBV15 with TRBJ1-3; D call uncertain. The CDR3 contains 18 residues. Germline CDR1 is LNHNV and CDR2 is YYDKDF (reference sequence). Trimming took off 0 bases at V and 1 base at J, with 16 bases between the two ends.

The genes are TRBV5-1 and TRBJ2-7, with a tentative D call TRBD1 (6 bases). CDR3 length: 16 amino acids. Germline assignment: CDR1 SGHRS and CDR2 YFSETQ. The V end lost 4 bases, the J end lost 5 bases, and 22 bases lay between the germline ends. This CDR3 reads CASSLLLGQGSHEQYF. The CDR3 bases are TGCGCCAGCAGCCTCTTGTTAGGCCAGGGGTCCCACGAGCAGTACTTC.

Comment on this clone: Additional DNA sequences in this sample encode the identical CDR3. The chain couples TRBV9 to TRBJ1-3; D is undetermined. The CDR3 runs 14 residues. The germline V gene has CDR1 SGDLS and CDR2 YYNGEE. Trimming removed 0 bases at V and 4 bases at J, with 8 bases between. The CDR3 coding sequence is TGTGCCAGCAGCGTAGAAGGAGGCGGAAACACCATATATTTT. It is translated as CASSVEGGGNTIYF. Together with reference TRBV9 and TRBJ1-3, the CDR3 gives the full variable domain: DSGVTQTPKHLITATGQRVTLRCSPRSGDLSVYWYQQSLDQGLQFLIQYYNGEERAKGNILERFSAQQFPDLHSELNLSSLELGDSALYFCASSVEGGGNTIYFGEGSWLTVV.

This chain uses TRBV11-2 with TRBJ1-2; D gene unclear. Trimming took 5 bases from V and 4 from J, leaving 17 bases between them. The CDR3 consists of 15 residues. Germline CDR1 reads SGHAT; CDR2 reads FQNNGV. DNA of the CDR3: TGTGCCAGCAGCCCGGCAGTGCGAGCCCTCTATGGCTACACCTTC. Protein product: CASSPAVRALYGYTF.

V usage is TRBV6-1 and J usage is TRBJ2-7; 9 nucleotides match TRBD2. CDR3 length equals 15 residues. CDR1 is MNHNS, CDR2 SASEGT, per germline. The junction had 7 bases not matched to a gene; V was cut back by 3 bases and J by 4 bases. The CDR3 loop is CASSEVGLAFYEQYF. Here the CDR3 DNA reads TGTGCCAGCAGTGAGGTGGGACTAGCATTTTACGAGCAGTACTTC.

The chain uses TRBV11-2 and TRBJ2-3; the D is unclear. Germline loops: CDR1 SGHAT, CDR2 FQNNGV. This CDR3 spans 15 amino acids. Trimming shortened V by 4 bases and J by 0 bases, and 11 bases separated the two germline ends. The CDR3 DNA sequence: TGTGCCAGCAGCTCGTCAAGACCAAGCACAGATACGCAGTATTTT. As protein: CASSSSRPSTDTQYF.

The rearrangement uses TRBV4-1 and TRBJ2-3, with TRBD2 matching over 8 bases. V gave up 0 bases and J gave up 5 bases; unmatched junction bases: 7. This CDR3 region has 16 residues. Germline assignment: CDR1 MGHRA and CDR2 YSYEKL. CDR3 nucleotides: TGCGCCAGCAGCCAAGATGGAGCGGGAGCGGTAGATACGCAGTATTTT. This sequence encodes CASSQDGAGAVDTQYF.

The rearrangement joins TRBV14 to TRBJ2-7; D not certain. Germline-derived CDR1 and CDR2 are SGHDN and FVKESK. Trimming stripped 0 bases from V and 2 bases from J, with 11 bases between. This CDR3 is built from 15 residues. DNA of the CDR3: TGTGCCAGCAGCCAAGATAGATGGAAAGCCTACGAGCAGTACTTC. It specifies CASSQDRWKAYEQYF.

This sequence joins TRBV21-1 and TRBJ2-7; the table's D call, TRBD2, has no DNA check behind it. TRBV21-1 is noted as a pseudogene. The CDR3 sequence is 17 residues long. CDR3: CASSKAGQREFTYEQYF. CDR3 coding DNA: TGTGCCAGCAGCAAAGCGGGGCAGCGGGAGTTTACCTACGAGCAGTACTTC.

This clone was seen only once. The CDR3, as DNA: TGTGCCAGTAGAGCTGGGGAACTAGCCAAAAACATTCAGTACTTC. Translated, it gives CASRAGELAKNIQYF. This chain joins TRBV19 and TRBJ2-4; D unresolved. Trimming took 6 bases from V and 0 from J, leaving 12 bases between them. Germline assignment: CDR1 LNHDA and CDR2 SQIVND (reference sequence). The CDR3 has 15 amino acids.

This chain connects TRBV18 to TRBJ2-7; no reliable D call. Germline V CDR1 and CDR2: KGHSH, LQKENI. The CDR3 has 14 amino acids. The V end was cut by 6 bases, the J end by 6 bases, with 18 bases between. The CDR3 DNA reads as TGTGCCAGCTCCCCCGATACGGTGGTTCCCGAGCAGTACTTC. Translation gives CASSPDTVVPEQYF.